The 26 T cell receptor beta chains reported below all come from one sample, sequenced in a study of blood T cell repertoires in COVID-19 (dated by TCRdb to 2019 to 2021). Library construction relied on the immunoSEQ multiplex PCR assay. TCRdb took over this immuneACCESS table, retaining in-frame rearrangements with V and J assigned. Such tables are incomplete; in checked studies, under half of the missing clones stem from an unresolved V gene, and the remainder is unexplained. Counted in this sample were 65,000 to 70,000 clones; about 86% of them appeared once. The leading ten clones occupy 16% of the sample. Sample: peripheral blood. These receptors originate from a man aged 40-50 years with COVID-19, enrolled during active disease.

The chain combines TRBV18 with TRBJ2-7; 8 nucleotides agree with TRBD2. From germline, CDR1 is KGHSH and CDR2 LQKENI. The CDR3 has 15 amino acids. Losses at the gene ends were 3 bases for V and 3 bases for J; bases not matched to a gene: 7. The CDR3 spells CASSPAGGANYEQYF. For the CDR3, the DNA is TGTGCCAGCTCACCGGCGGGGGGCGCTAACTACGAGCAGTACTTC.

The CDR3 loop is CASSWGGRGLNNEQFF. CDR3 DNA: TGTGCCAGCAGCTGGGGAGGCAGGGGGCTCAACAATGAGCAGTTCTTC. The chain couples TRBV7-9 to TRBJ2-1; 8 nucleotides agree with TRBD1. Germline assignment: CDR1 SEHNR and CDR2 FQNEAQ (reference sequence). This CDR3 has 16 amino acids. The ends lost 4 bases at V and 5 bases at J; junction bases unmatched: 10.

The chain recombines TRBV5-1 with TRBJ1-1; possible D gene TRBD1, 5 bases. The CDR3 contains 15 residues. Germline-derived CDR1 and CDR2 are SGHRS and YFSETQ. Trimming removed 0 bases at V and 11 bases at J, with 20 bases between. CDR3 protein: CASSLGTLTALGAFF. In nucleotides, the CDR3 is TGCGCCAGCAGCTTGGGGACCTTGACAGCCCTTGGGGCTTTCTTT.

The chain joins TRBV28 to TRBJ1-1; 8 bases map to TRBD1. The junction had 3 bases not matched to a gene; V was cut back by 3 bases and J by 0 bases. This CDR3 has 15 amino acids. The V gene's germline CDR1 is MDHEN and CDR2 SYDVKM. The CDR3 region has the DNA TGTGCCAGCAGTTTTCAGGGGGCTGTGAACACTGAAGCTTTCTTT. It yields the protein CASSFQGAVNTEAFF.

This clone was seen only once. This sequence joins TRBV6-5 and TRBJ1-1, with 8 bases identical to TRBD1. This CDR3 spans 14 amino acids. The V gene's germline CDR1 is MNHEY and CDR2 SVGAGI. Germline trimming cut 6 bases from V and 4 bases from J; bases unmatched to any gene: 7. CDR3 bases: TGTGCCAGCAGACCCCTCGACAGGGGCACTGAAGCTTTCTTT. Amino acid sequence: CASRPLDRGTEAFF.

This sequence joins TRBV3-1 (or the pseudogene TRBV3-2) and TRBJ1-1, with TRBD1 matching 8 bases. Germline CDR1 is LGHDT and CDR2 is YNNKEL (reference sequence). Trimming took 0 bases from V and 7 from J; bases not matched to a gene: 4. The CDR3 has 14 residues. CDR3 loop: CASSQDLTGGEAFF. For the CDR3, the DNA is TGTGCCAGCAGCCAAGATCTTACAGGGGGTGAAGCTTTCTTT.

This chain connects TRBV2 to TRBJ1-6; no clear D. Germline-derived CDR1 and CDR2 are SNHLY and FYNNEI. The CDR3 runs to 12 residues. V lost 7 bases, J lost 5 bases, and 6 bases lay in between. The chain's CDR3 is CASTDNNSPLHF. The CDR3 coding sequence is TGTGCCAGCACCGACAATAATTCACCCCTCCACTTT.

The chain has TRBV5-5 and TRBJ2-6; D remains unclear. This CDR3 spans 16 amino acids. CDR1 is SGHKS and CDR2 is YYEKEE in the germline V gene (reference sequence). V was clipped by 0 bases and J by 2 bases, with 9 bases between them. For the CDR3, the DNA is TGTGCCAGCAGCTTGGTTTGGCTCCCTGGGGCCAACGTCCTGACTTTC. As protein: CASSLVWLPGANVLTF.

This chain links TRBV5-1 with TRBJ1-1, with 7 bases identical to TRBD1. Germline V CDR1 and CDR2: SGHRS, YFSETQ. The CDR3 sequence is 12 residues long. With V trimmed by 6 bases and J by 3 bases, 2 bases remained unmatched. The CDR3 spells CASTGQDTEAFF. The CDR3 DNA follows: TGCGCCAGCACCGGACAGGACACTGAAGCTTTCTTT.

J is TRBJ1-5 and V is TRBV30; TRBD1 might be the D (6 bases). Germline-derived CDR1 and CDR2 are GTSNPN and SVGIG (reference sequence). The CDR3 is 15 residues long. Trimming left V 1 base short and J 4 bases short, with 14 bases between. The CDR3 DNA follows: TGTGCCTGGAGTGAATCGTACAGGGCGAATCAGCCCCAGCATTTT. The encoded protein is CAWSESYRANQPQHF.

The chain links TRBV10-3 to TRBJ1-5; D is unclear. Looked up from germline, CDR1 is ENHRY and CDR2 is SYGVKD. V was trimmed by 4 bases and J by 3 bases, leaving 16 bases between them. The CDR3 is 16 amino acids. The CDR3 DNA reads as TGTGCCATCAGTGTTGAGGGCCCTCGGGTCAATCAGCCCCAGCATTTT. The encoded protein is CAISVEGPRVNQPQHF.

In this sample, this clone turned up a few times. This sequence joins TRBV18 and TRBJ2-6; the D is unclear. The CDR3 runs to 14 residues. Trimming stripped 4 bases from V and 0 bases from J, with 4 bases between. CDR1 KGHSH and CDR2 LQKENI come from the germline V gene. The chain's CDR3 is CASSQSSGANVLTF. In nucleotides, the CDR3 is TGTGCCAGCTCACAGAGCTCTGGGGCCAACGTCCTGACTTTC.

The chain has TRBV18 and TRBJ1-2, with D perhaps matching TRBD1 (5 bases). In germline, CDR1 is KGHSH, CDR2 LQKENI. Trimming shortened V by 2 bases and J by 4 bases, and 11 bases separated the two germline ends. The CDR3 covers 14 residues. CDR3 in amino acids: CASSPTTQVYGYTF. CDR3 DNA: TGTGCCAGCTCACCAACGACACAGGTCTATGGCTACACCTTC.

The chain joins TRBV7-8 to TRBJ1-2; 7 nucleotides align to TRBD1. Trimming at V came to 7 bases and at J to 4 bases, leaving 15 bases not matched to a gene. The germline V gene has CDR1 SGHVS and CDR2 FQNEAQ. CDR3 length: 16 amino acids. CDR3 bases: TGTGCCAGCATAGATACAGGGGTCTTCATTGGCTATGGCTACACCTTC. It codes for CASIDTGVFIGYGYTF.

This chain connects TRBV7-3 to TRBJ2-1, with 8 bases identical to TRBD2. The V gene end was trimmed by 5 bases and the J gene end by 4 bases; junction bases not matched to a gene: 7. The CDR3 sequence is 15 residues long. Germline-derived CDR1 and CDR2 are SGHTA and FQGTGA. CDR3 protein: CASSQPGLGYNEQFF. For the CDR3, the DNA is TGTGCCAGCAGCCAGCCGGGACTAGGGTACAATGAGCAGTTCTTC.

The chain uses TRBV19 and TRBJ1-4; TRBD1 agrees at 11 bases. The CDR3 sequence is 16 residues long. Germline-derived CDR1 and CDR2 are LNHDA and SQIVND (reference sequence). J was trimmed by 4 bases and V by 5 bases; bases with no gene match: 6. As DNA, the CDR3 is TGTGCCAGTAGTCCCGGGACAGGGGGTTTTAATGAAAAACTGTTTTTT. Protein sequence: CASSPGTGGFNEKLFF.

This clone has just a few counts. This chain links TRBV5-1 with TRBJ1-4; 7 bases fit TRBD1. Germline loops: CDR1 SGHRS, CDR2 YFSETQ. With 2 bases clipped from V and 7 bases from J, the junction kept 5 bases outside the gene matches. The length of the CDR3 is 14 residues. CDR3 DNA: TGCGCCAGCAGCTTCCGGGACAGTCGTGAAAAACTGTTTTTT. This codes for CASSFRDSREKLFF.

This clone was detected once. The CDR3 reads CASSQQTSGGTLNYEQYF. Here the CDR3 DNA reads TGTGCCAGCAGCCAACAGACTAGCGGGGGTACCCTTAACTACGAGCAGTACTTC. The chain carries TRBV4-2 and TRBJ2-7, with 12 nucleotides matching TRBD2. Germline V gene sequence: CDR1 LGHNA, CDR2 YNFKEQ. V lost 2 bases to trimming and J lost 3 bases; unmatched junction nucleotides: 11. The CDR3 consists of 18 residues.

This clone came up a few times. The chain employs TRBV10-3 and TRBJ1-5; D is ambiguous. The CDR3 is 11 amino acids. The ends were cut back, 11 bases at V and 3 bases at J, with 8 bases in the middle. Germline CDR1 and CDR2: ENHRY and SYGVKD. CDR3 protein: CAPLINQPQHF. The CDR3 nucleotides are TGTGCCCCCCTAATCAATCAGCCCCAGCATTTT.

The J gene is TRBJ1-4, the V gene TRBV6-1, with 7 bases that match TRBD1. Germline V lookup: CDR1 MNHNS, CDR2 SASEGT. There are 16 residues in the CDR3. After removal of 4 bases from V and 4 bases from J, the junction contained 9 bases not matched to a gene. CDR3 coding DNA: TGTGCCAGCAGTGTCCATGGATGGGACAGTAATGAAAAACTGTTTTTT. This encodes CASSVHGWDSNEKLFF.

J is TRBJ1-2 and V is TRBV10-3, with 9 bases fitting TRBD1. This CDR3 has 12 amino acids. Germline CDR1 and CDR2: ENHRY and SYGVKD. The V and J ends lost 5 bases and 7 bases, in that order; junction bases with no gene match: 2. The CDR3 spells CAISRDRAGYTF. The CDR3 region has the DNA TGTGCCATCAGTAGGGACAGGGCTGGCTACACCTTC.

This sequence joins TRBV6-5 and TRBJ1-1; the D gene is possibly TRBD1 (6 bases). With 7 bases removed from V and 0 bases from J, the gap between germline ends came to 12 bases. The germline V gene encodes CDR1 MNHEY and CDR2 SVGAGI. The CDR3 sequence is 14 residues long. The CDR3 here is CASMRQDLNTEAFF. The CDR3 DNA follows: TGTGCCAGCATGAGACAGGACCTGAACACTGAAGCTTTCTTT.

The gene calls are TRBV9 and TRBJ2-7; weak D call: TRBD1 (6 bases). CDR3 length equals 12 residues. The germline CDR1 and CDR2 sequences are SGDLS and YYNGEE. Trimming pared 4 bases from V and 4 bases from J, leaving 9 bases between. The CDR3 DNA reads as TGTGCCAGCAGCTCACAGGGTTACGAGCAGTACTTC. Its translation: CASSSQGYEQYF.

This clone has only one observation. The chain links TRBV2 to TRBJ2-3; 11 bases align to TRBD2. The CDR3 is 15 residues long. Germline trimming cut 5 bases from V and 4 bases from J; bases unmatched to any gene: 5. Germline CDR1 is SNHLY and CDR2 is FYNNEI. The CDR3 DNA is TGTGCCAGCAGTCCTCAACTAGCGGGGGCAGATACGCAGTATTTT. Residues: CASSPQLAGADTQYF.

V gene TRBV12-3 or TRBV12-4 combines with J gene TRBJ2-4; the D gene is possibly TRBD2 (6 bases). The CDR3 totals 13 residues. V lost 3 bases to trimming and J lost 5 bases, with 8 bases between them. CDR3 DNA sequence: TGTGCCAGCAGTTTGGGCGGGGAAAACATTCAGTACTTC. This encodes CASSLGGENIQYF.

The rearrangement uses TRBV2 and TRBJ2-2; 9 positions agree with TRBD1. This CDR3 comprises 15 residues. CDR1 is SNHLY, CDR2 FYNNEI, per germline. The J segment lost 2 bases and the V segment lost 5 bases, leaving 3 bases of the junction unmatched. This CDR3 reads CASSLQGANTGELFF. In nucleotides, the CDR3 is TGTGCCAGCAGTTTACAGGGGGCTAACACCGGGGAGCTGTTTTTT.